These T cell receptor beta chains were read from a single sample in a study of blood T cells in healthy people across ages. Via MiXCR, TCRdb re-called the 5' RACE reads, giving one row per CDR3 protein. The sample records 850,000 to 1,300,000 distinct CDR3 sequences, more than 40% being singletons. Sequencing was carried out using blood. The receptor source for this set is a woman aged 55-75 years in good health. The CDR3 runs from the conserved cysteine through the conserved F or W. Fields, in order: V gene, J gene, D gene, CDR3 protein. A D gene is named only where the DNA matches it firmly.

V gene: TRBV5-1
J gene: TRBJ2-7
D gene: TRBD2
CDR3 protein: CASATEGSGISYEQYF

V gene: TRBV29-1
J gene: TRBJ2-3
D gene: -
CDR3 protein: CSVALVGTDTQYF

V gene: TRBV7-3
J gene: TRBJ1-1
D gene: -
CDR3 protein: CASSPLGGREAFF

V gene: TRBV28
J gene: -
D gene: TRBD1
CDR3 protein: CASSLQGMDLETQYF

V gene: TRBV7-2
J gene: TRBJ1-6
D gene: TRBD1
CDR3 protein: CASSSKRTGSPYNSPLHF

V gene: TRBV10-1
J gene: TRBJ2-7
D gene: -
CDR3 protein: CASSELRGSSEQYF

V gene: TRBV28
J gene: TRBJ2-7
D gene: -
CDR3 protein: CASSLVILEQYF

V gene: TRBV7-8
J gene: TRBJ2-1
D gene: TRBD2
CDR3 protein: CASSQRLAGGPQNEQFF

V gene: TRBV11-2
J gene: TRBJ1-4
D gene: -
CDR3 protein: CASSLRTGPNEKLFF

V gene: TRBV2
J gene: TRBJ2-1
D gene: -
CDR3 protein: CASSWKGPGISEQFF

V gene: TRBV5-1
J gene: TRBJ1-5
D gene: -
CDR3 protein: CASSTGLNQPQHF

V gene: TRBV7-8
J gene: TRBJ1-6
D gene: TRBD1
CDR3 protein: CASSSQGQILALHF

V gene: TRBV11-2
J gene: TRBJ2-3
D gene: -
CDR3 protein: CASSWVNTDTQYF

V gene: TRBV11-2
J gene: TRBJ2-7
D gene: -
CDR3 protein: CASSLVGGIGTEQYF

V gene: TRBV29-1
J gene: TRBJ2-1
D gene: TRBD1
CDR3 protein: CSVVGSQGAFKEQFF

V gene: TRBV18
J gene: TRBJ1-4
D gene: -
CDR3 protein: CASSPRQQGTNEKLFF

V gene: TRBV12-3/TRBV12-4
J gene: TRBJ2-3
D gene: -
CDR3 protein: CASSLSSGSTDAQYF

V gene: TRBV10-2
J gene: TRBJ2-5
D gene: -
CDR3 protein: CATSEEVETQYF

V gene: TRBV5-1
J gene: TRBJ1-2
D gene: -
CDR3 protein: CASSPSGGVGYGYTF

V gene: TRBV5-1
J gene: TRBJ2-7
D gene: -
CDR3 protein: CASSLAGAVSYEQYF

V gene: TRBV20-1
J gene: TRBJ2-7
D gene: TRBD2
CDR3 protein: CSASRPTSGISYEQYF

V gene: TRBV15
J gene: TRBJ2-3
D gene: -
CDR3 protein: CATSVGLTTDTQYF

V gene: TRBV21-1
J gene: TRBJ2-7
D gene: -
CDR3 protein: CASSKAWTGPYEQYF

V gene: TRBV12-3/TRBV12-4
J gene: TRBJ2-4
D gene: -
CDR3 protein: CASSLLSGIAKNIQYF

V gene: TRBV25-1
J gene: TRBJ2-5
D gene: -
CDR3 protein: CASSELSWGEEDYEQHF

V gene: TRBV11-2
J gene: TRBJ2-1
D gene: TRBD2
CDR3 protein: CASSPAYSGLAGFNEQFF

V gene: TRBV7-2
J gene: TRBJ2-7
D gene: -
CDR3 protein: CASSLGLARGPYEQYF

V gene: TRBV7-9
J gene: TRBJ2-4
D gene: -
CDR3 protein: CASTSADRFNIQYF

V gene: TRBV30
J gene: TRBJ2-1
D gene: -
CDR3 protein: CAWSWVANEQFF

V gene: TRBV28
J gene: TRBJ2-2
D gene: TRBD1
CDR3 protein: CASSMDRGTFLGELFF

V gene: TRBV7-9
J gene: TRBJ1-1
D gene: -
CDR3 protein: CASSLARGSPEAFF

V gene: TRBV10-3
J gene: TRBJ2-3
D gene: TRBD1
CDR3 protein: CAISESDSGTGLLDTQYF

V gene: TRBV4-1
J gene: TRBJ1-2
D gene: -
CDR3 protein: CASSPTPEGGPNYGYTF

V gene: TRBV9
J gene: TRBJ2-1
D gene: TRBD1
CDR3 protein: CASSVGQPYNEQFF

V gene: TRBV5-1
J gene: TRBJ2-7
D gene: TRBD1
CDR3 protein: CASSLAGTGVHEQYF

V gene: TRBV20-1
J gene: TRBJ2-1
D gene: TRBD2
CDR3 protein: CSARYSGSAANEQFF

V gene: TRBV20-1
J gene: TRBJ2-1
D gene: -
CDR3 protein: CSASFGFEFANEQFF

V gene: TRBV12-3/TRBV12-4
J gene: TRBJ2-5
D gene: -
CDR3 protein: CASSFGARQETQYF

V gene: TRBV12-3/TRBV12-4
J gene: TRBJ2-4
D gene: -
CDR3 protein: CASSFGLNIQYF

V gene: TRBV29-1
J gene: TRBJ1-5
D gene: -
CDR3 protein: CSVADSSNQPQHF

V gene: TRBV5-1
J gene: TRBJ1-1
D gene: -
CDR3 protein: CASSYPLGRGRTEAFF

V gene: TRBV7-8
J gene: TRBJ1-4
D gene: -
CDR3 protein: CASSFYSSNEKLFF

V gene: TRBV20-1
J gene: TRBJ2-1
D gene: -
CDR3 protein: CSAIIRTEQFF

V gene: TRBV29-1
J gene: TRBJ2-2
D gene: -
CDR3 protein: CSAIGGGAGELFF

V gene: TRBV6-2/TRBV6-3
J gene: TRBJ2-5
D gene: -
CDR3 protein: CSSSLQAETQYF

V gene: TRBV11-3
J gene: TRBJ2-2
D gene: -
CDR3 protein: CATQADPNTGELFF

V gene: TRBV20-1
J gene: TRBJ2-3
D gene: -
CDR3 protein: CSASPGGGAYIDTQYF

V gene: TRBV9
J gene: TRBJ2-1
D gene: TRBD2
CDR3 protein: CASSVAWLAGGGDGQFF

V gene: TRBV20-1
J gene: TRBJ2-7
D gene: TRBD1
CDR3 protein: CSARGGQDKALGHWYEQYF

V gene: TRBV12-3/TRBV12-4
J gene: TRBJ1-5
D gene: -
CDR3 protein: CASSTSGGGQPQHF